This section outlines one T cell receptor (beta chain) sequence together with its context. This sample is drawn from a study of blood T cell repertoires in COVID-19. Study details: There were acute and convalescent COVID-19 samples, and they came from the United States, Italy and Spain. The cDNA or gDNA used as material had been derived from T cells, B-cell-depleted T cells, or PBMCs.

Per the study methods: Using reference gene primer amplification, nucleated cell counts were estimated. Profiled with immunoSEQ multiplex PCR; TCRdb holds only in-frame clones, not every one. Clone size and the V and J calls come from that table; the DNA yielded D and trimming. The sample comprises 190,000 or so clones, around four fifths of which are singletons, and about 0.91% rests with the top ten. V was pared by 3 bases and J by 4 bases, with 11 bases between. The CDR3 has 14 residues. The germline gives CDR1 KGHDR, CDR2 SFDVKD. The rearrangement links TRBV24-1 to TRBJ1-2; D perhaps matches TRBD1 (5 bases). The receptor was isolated from a man between 60 and 75 years old with COVID-19, enrolled during active disease. Sequenced: peripheral blood. The chain's CDR3 is CATSDGGRVYGYTF. The CDR3 DNA is TGTGCCACCAGTGATGGTGGCAGGGTCTATGGCTACACCTTC.